This passage covers 8 T cell receptor beta chains from one sample sequenced in a study of blood T cell repertoires in COVID-19 (dated by TCRdb to the early 2020s). Library preparation used the immunoSEQ multiplex PCR assay. TCRdb carries this immuneACCESS record with in-frame sequences only. Its versions omit some clonotypes, under half of them owing to an unresolved V gene in the studies checked, with the rest unexplained. Present in this sample are over 150,000 clones, about 82% of which were seen just once. Of the sample, around 7% falls within the top ten clones. Sequencing was done on a sample of peripheral blood. The receptors originated from a man aged 50-59 years with active or convalescent COVID-19.

The V gene is TRBV2, the J gene TRBJ1-5; D not certain. CDR3 size: 15 residues. The germline CDR1 and CDR2 sequences are SNHLY and FYNNEI. The V and J ends lost 6 bases and 9 bases respectively, with 21 bases between them. CDR3 amino acids: CASSPGSARLMPQHF. The DNA for the CDR3 is TGTGCCAGCAGCCCGGGGTCCGCCCGTTTGATGCCCCAGCATTTT.

The chain joins TRBV3-1 (or the pseudogene TRBV3-2) to TRBJ2-3; maybe TRBD2 (7 bases). V was trimmed by 3 bases and J by 2 bases, leaving 30 bases between them. From germline, CDR1 is LGHDT and CDR2 YNNKEL (reference sequence). The CDR3 runs to 21 residues. This CDR3 is CASSHRRGRCGGSKFTDTQYF. The DNA for the CDR3 is TGTGCCAGCAGCCACCGGCGGGGTAGGTGCGGGGGCTCAAAATTCACAGATACGCAGTATTTT.

This clone occurred once. The rearrangement uses TRBV20-1 and TRBJ1-4; a possible D gene is TRBD1 (6 bases). Germline CDR1 DFQATT, CDR2 SNEGSKA (reference sequence). There are 14 residues in the CDR3. Trimming stripped 3 bases from V and 7 bases from J, with 15 bases between. The CDR3 spells CSASPQGYGEKLFF. The CDR3 DNA follows: TGCAGTGCTAGTCCGCAGGGGTATGGTGAAAAACTGTTTTTT.

The V gene is TRBV6-6, the J gene TRBJ1-2; D ambiguous. Deletions cut 6 bases from V and 0 bases from J, with 14 bases between. Germline V gives CDR1 MNHNY, CDR2 SVGAGI (reference sequence). CDR3 length equals 15 residues. The CDR3 bases are TGTGCCAGCAGCAACCCCCAACAGTCTAACTATGGCTACACCTTC. This sequence encodes CASSNPQQSNYGYTF.

J is TRBJ2-1 and V is TRBV7-2; no reliable D call. This CDR3 spans 14 amino acids. Looked up from germline, CDR1 is SGHTA and CDR2 is FQGNSA. Trimming pared 5 bases from V and 6 bases from J, leaving 14 bases between. CDR3 DNA sequence: TGTGCCAGCAGCCCCAGTCCTTCAAGCAATGAGCAGTTCTTC. This encodes CASSPSPSSNEQFF.

The rearrangement links TRBV7-9 to TRBJ2-3, with 11 nucleotides matching TRBD2. The CDR3 consists of 15 residues. J was trimmed by 6 bases and V by 7 bases; bases with no gene match: 9. Looked up from germline, CDR1 is SEHNR and CDR2 is FQNEAQ (reference sequence). The CDR3 region has the DNA TGTGCCAGCACCGTTACTAGCGGGGGCGGGGATACGCAGTATTTT. It yields the protein CASTVTSGGGDTQYF. The variable domain in full, completed from reference TRBV7-9 and TRBJ2-3, reads DTGVSQNPRHKITKRGQNVTFRCDPISEHNRLYWYRQTLGQGPEFLTYFQNEAQLEKSRLLSDRFSAERPKGSFSTLEIQRTEQGDSAMYLCASTVTSGGGDTQYFGPGTRLTVL.

The DNA of the CDR3 is TGTGCCACCAGTGACCCTGCTAGCGGGAGGTACGAGCAGTACTTC. Its translation is CATSDPASGRYEQYF. The chain couples TRBV24-1 to TRBJ2-7, with TRBD2 identical over 11 bases. The CDR3 runs to 15 residues. Losses at the gene ends were 4 bases for V and 4 bases for J; bases not matched to a gene: 5. Germline V gives CDR1 KGHDR, CDR2 SFDVKD.

The rearrangement uses TRBV28 and TRBJ2-7; 9 bases line up with TRBD1. The CDR3 totals 15 residues. J gave up 3 bases and V 5 bases, and 8 bases lay outside the gene matches. Germline lookup yields CDR1 MDHEN and CDR2 SYDVKM. The CDR3, as DNA: TGTGCCAGCAGTAAAGGGGGACAGGGAGGCTACGAGCAGTACTTC. It is translated as CASSKGGQGGYEQYF.